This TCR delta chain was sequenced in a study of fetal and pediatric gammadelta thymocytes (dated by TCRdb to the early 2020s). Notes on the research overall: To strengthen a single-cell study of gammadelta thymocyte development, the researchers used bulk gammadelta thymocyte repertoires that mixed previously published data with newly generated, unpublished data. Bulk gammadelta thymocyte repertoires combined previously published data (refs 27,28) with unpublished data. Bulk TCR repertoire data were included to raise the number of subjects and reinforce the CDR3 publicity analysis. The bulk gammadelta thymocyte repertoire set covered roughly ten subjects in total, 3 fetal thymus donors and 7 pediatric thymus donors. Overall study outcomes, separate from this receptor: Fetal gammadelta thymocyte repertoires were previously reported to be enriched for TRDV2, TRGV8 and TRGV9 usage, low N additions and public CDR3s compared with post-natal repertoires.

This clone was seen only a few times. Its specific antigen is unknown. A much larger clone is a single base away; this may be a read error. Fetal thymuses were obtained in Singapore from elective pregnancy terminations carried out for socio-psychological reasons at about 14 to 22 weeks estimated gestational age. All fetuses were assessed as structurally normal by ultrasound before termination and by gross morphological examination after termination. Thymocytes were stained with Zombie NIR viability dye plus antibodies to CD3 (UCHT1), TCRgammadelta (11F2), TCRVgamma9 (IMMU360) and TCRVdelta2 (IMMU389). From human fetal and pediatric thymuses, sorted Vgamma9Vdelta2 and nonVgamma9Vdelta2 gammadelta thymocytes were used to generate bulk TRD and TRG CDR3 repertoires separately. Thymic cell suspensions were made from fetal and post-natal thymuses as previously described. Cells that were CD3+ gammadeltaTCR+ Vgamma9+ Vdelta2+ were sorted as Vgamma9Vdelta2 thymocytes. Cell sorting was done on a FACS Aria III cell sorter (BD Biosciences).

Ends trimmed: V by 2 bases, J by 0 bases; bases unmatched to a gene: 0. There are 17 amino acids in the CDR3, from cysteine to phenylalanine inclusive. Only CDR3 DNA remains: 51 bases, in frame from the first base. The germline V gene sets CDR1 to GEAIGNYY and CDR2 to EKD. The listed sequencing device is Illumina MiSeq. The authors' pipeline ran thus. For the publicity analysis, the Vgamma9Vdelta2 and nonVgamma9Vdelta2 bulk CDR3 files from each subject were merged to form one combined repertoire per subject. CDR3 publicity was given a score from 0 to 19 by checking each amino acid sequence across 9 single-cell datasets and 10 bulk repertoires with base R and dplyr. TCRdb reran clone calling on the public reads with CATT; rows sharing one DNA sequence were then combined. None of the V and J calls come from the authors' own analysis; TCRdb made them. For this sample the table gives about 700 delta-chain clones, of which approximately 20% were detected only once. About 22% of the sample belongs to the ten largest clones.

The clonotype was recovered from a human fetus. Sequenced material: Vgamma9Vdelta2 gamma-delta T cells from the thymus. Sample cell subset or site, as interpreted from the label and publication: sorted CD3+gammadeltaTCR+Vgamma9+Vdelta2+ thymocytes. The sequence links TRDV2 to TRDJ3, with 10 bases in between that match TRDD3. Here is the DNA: TGTGCCTGTGACAGGGGGATACGCTCCTGGGACACCCGACAGATGTTTTTC. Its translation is CACDRGIRSWDTRQMFF.